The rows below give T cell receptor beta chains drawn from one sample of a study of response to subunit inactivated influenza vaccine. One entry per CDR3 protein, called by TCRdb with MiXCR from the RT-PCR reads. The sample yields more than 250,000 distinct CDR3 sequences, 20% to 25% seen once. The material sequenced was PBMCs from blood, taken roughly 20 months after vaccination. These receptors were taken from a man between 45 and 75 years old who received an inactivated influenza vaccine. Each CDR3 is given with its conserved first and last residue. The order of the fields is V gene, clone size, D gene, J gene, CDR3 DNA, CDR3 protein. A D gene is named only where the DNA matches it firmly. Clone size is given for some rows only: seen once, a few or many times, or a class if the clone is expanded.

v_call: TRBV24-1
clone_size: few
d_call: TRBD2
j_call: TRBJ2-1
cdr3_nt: TGTGCCACCAGGGGACTAGCGCCCGGGAATGAGCAGTTCTTC
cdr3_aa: CATRGLAPGNEQFF

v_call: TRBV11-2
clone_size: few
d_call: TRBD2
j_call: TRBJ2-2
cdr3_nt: TGTGCCAGCAGCAATATAGCGGGAGGGCGGGAGCTGTTTTTT
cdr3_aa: CASSNIAGGRELFF

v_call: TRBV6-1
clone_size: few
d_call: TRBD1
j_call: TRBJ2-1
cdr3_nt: TGTGCCAGCAGACCAATGGACAGGGGGCTCTACAATGAGCAGTTCTTC
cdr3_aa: CASRPMDRGLYNEQFF

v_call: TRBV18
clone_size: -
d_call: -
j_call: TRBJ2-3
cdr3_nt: TGTGCCAGCTCCCACGGCCGGGCGGGGATCACAGATACGCAGTATTTT
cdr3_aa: CASSHGRAGITDTQYF

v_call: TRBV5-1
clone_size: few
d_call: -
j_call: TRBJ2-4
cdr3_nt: TGCGCCAGCAGCTTGGCTGGGGAAAACATTCAGTACTTC
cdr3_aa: CASSLAGENIQYF

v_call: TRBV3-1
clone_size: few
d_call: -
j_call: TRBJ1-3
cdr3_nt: TGTGCCAGCAGCCAAGTCTCGGGAGCTGGAAACACCATATATTTT
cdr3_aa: CASSQVSGAGNTIYF

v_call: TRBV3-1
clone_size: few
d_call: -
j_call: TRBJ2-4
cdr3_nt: TGTGCCAGCAGCCAGCGCCTTCTAGCCAAAAACATTCAGTACTTC
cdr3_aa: CASSQRLLAKNIQYF

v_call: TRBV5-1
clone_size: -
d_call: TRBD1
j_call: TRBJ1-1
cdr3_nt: TGCGCCAGCAGCCCATGGGACAGACGAACTAACACTGAAGCTTTCTTT
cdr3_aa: CASSPWDRRTNTEAFF

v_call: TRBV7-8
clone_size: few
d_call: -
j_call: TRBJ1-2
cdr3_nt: TGTGCCAGCAGCCAGGCGGGGGTGGGTGGCTACACCTTC
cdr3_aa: CASSQAGVGGYTF

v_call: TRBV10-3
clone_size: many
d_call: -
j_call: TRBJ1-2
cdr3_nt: TGTGCCATCAGTGTAGTTCGACAGGTTCCCTATGGCTACACCTTC
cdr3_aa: CAISVVRQVPYGYTF

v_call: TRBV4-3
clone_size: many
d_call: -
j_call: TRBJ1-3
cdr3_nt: TGCGCCAGCAGCCAAGATAGGCGTGATGGAAACACCATATATTTT
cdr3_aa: CASSQDRRDGNTIYF

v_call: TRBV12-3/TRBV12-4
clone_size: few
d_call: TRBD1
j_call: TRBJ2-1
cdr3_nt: TGTGCCAGCAGCCCGGGACAGGGTCAGTTCTTC
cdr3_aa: CASSPGQGQFF

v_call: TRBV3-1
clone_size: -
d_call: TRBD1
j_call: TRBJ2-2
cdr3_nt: TGTGCCAGCAGCCCATGGGACAGATACACCGGGGAGCTGTTTTTT
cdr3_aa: CASSPWDRYTGELFF

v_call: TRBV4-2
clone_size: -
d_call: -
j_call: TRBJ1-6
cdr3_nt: TGTGCCAGCAGCCAAGATAGGACGGGGATTTATAATTCACCCCTCCACTTT
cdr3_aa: CASSQDRTGIYNSPLHF

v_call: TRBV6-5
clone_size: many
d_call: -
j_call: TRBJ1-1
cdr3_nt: TGTGCCAGCATAGGAGAGACTGAAGCTTTCTTT
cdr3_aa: CASIGETEAFF

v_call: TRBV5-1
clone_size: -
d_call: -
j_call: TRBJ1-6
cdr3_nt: TGCGCCAGCAGCGGCGGCAGAGATAATTCACCCCTCCACTTT
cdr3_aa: CASSGGRDNSPLHF